The 19 T cell receptor beta chains below all came from one sample that was sequenced in a study of OX40 agonist ivuxolimab in advanced cancers. Sequenced by immunoSEQ multiplex PCR; TCRdb stores in-frame clones only, minus some. The sample carries over 30,000 clones, roughly 89% recorded once. Sequences were derived from CD4+ or CD8+ T cells sorted from blood, sampled in a trial of the OX40 agonist ivuxolimab. These receptors were obtained from an adult with an advanced solid tumor such as melanoma, head and neck, liver or kidney cancer.

The chain links TRBV10-3 to TRBJ1-5; D remains ambiguous. The CDR3 is 13 residues long. V lost 0 bases, J lost 7 bases, and 7 bases lay in between. Germline lookup yields CDR1 ENHRY and CDR2 SYGVKD. The CDR3 is CAISESAGQPQHF. CDR3 sequence (DNA): TGTGCCATCAGTGAGTCGGCGGGGCAGCCCCAGCATTTT.

V usage is TRBV21-1 and J usage is TRBJ2-5; the DNA was not compared with TRBD1, the D call given in the table. TRBV21-1 is labeled a pseudogene. The CDR3 totals 15 residues. CDR3 sequence: CASSKDRGRQETQYF. In nucleotides, the CDR3 is TGTGCCAGCAGCAAAGACAGGGGGCGCCAAGAGACCCAGTACTTC.

The V call is TRBV28, the J call TRBJ1-6, with no clear D. V lost 3 bases and J 0 bases, leaving 9 bases between the germline ends. The CDR3 extends over 16 amino acids. Germline V gene data show CDR1 as MDHEN and CDR2 as SYDVKM. This CDR3 reads CASSLVLSSYNSPLHF. The CDR3 bases are TGTGCCAGCAGTTTGGTTCTAAGCTCCTATAATTCACCCCTCCACTTT.

The gene calls are TRBV7-9 and TRBJ2-3, with 8 bases that match TRBD2. CDR1 and CDR2 (germline): SEHNR, FQNEAQ (reference sequence). The V segment lost 3 bases and the J segment 1 base; nucleotides outside the gene matches: 3. This CDR3 spans 15 amino acids. The CDR3 here is CASSFLRGGTDTQYF. CDR3 in DNA: TGTGCCAGCAGCTTTCTGCGGGGGGGCACAGATACGCAGTATTTT.

V usage is TRBV4-1 and J usage is TRBJ2-7; no clear D. The germline V and J ends were trimmed by 3 bases and 4 bases, with 13 bases remaining between them. The CDR3 runs 14 residues. The V gene's germline CDR1 is MGHRA and CDR2 YSYEKL. The CDR3 bases are TGCGCCAGCAGCCAGGCTATAGCCGGGTACGAGCAGTACTTC. Protein product: CASSQAIAGYEQYF.

V is TRBV28 and J is TRBJ2-3; D remains unclear. Trimming took off 8 bases at V and 1 base at J, with 10 bases between the two ends. The CDR3 has 13 residues. Per the germline V gene, CDR1 is MDHEN and CDR2 is SYDVKM. The chain's CDR3 is CASQPVGTDTQYF. CDR3 sequence (DNA): TGTGCCAGCCAACCCGTCGGCACAGATACGCAGTATTTT.

J is TRBJ2-3 and V is TRBV19; 7 nucleotides align to TRBD2. V lost 1 base and J lost 4; bases outside the gene matches: 2. The CDR3 is made up of 14 amino acids. The germline CDR1 and CDR2 sequences are LNHDA and SQIVND (reference sequence). The CDR3 loop is CASSIGGLADTQYF. As DNA, the CDR3 is TGTGCCAGTAGTATAGGAGGACTAGCAGATACGCAGTATTTT.

This clone was observed once. The chain couples TRBV11-2 to TRBJ2-5, with D possibly matching TRBD1 (7 bases). Germline V CDR1 and CDR2: SGHAT, FQNNGV. The V end was cut by 2 bases, the J end by 1 base, with 11 bases between. The CDR3 sequence is 15 residues long. The CDR3 region is CASSLQGGSQETQYF. As DNA, the CDR3 is TGTGCCAGCAGCTTACAGGGGGGATCCCAAGAGACCCAGTACTTC.

The chain employs TRBV28 and TRBJ1-1, with 9 bases lining up with TRBD1. The J segment lost 4 bases and the V segment lost 8 bases, leaving 5 bases of the junction unmatched. Germline CDR1 and CDR2: MDHEN and SYDVKM. The CDR3 length is 13 residues. CDR3 in DNA: TGTGCCAGCGGAAGGGACAGGGTCACTGAAGCTTTCTTT. Translated: CASGRDRVTEAFF.

This clone was found a few times. The chain joins TRBV7-9 to TRBJ2-3; D gene unclear. Trimming left V 3 bases short and J 12 bases short, with 16 bases between. The CDR3 consists of 13 residues. CDR1 and CDR2 (germline): SEHNR, FQNEAQ (reference sequence). CDR3: CASSLPGRPAQYF. CDR3 in DNA: TGTGCCAGCAGCTTGCCCGGCCGCCCCGCACAGTATTTT. Using reference TRBV7-9 and TRBJ2-3 for the parts outside the CDR3, the full variable domain is DTGVSQNPRHKITKRGQNVTFRCDPISEHNRLYWYRQTLGQGPEFLTYFQNEAQLEKSRLLSDRFSAERPKGSFSTLEIQRTEQGDSAMYLCASSLPGRPAQYFGPGTRLTVL.

Regarding this clone: The sample contains more than one DNA sequence encoding this CDR3. The chain has TRBV5-1 and TRBJ1-6; D is ambiguous. The CDR3 has 15 amino acids. Trimming pared 0 bases from V and 5 bases from J, leaving 9 bases between. CDR1 is SGHRS and CDR2 is YFSETQ in the germline V gene. For the CDR3, the DNA is TGCGCCAGCAGCTTGGCTGGCCCACATAATTCACCCCTCCACTTT. Protein sequence: CASSLAGPHNSPLHF.

J is TRBJ2-5 and V is TRBV6-1; D gene unclear. The last part of the DNA fits TRBJ2-7 better; the J call may be wrong. The CDR3 length is 11 residues. CDR1 and CDR2 from the germline V gene are MNHNS and SASEGT. The CDR3 protein is CATTWTYEQYF. In DNA form, the CDR3 reads TGTGCCACCACATGGACCTACGAGCAGTACTTC.

The V gene is TRBV19, the J gene TRBJ1-1; D unclear. Trimming removed 6 bases at V and 4 bases at J, with 9 bases between. This CDR3 contains 12 residues. Germline V CDR1 and CDR2: LNHDA, SQIVND (reference sequence). The CDR3 nucleotides read TGTGCCAGTAGCCGCGTGGGCACTGAAGCTTTCTTT. Its protein product is CASSRVGTEAFF.

The rearrangement links TRBV6-5 to TRBJ1-1; D possibly corresponds to TRBD1 (6 bases). CDR3 length equals 15 residues. Germline V gene lookup returns CDR1 MNHEY and CDR2 SVGAGI. Trimming removed 4 bases at V and 0 bases at J, with 12 bases between. The CDR3 nucleotides read TGTGCCAGCAGTTTAGGGGGATACATGAACACTGAAGCTTTCTTT. Its translation: CASSLGGYMNTEAFF.

The chain links TRBV11-1 to TRBJ1-1, with 7 positions matching TRBD1. In germline, CDR1 is SGHAT, CDR2 FQDESV (reference sequence). CDR3 size: 16 residues. J was trimmed by 0 bases and V by 5 bases; bases with no gene match: 9. This CDR3 is CASSRQGNIMNTEAFF. The CDR3 region has the DNA TGTGCCAGCAGCCGACAGGGCAATATTATGAACACTGAAGCTTTCTTT. The whole variable domain, remainder taken from reference TRBV11-1 and TRBJ1-1, is EAEVAQSPRYKITEKSQAVAFWCDPISGHATLYWYRQILGQGPELLVQFQDESVVDDSQLPKDRFSAERLKGVDSTLKIQPAELGDSAMYLCASSRQGNIMNTEAFFGQGTRLTVV.

This chain joins TRBV2 and TRBJ1-1; D is perhaps TRBD1 (5 bases). The CDR3 loop spans 16 amino acids. Germline V gene data show CDR1 as SNHLY and CDR2 as FYNNEI. Trimming pared 0 bases from V and 0 bases from J, leaving 11 bases between. The DNA of the CDR3 is TGTGCCAGCAGTGAAGCGTGGGGGAGCATGAACACTGAAGCTTTCTTT. It specifies CASSEAWGSMNTEAFF.

The V call is TRBV7-3, the J call TRBJ2-3; D is possibly TRBD1 (5 bases). V gave up 4 bases and J gave up 6 bases, with 11 bases separating them. Germline CDR1 SGHTA, CDR2 FQGTGA. This CDR3 has 13 residues. CDR3 residues: CASSYRGRDTQYF. CDR3 in DNA: TGTGCCAGCAGCTATAGGGGTAGGGATACGCAGTATTTT.

The chain uses TRBV2 and TRBJ1-2; the match to TRBD1 covers 9 bases. V trimming: 8 bases; J trimming: 7 bases; junction bases outside the gene matches: 14. Germline CDR1 reads SNHLY; CDR2 reads FYNNEI. The CDR3 spans 15 residues. In nucleotides, the CDR3 is TGTGCCAGCGTAACCGGGACAGGGAGTTTCTCTGGCTACACCTTC. Translation gives CASVTGTGSFSGYTF. The variable domain in full, with the rest retrieved from reference TRBV2 and TRBJ1-2, is EPEVTQTPSHQVTQMGQEVILRCVPISNHLYFYWYRQILGQKVEFLVSFYNNEISEKSEIFDDQFSVERPDGSNFTLKIRSTKLEDSAMYFCASVTGTGSFSGYTFGSGTRLTVV.

The V call is TRBV11-2, the J call TRBJ1-2, with a weak D call TRBD1 (5 bases). V was pared by 5 bases and J by 2 bases, with 9 bases between. Germline loops: CDR1 SGHAT, CDR2 FQNNGV. The CDR3 runs to 13 residues. The CDR3 spells CASSLRQNYGYTF. The DNA for the CDR3 is TGTGCCAGCAGCCTCCGACAGAACTATGGCTACACCTTC.